This entry lists 25 T cell receptor beta chains sequenced from one sample in a study of metastatic and nonmetastatic thyroid tumors (dated by TCRdb to 2018 to 2020). Preparation of the library involved PCR. The sequencer was an Illumina HiSeq 4000. TCRdb cleaned the public reads at Q25 with fastp, built clones with MiXCR and kept in-frame beta chains. The sample records about 32,000 clones, approximately 7.4% of which are singletons. The top ten hold 35% to 50% of the sample. Before undergoing thyroid surgery, none of the patients had been given any kind of treatment. The sequencing sample was made of blood. These receptors all come from a female donor with papillary thyroid cancer or a benign thyroid nodule (not recorded which). Some clones in this sample may be carry-over from other donors' samples.

The sample holds many counts of this clone. The chain recombines TRBV5-1 with TRBJ2-1; TRBD1 agrees at 9 bases. CDR1 SGHRS and CDR2 YFSETQ come from the germline V gene. The CDR3 runs 14 residues. The V gene end was trimmed by 4 bases and the J gene end by 5 bases; junction bases not matched to a gene: 4. CDR3 in amino acids: CASSQRTGDNEQFF. DNA for the CDR3: TGCGCCAGCAGCCAGAGGACAGGGGACAATGAGCAGTTCTTC. The variable domain in full, completed from reference TRBV5-1 and TRBJ2-1, reads KAGVTQTPRYLIKTRGQQVTLSCSPISGHRSVSWYQQTPGQGLQFLFEYFSETQRNKGNFPGRFSGRQFSNSRSEMNVSTLELGDSALYLCASSQRTGDNEQFFGPGTRLTVL.

Ten or more counts support this clone. The chain couples TRBV6-1 to TRBJ2-3; D unresolved. Per germline, CDR1 MNHNS and CDR2 SASEGT. CDR3 size: 13 residues. V lost 7 bases to trimming and J lost 0 bases, with 8 bases between them. CDR3 DNA sequence: TGTGCCAGCAATTACCAGAGCACAGATACGCAGTATTTT. Encoded protein: CASNYQSTDTQYF.

This clone occurred many times. CDR3 residues: CASSHTGDQSGYTF. The CDR3 region has the DNA TGCGCCAGCAGCCATACAGGGGATCAGAGTGGCTACACCTTC. The genes are TRBV4-1 and TRBJ1-2, with 7 bases matching TRBD1. This CDR3 contains 14 residues. Germline V gene sequence: CDR1 MGHRA, CDR2 YSYEKL. V trimming: 3 bases; J trimming: 7 bases; junction bases outside the gene matches: 8.

The table lists this clone with many counts. This chain uses TRBV3-1 with TRBJ1-5, with unresolved D. Germline CDR1 LGHDT, CDR2 YNNKEL (reference sequence). This CDR3 has 16 amino acids. V was pared by 1 base and J by 9 bases, with 19 bases between. CDR3 in amino acids: CASSQGGMNSPRPQHF. CDR3 nucleotide sequence: TGTGCCAGCAGCCAAGGCGGGATGAACTCCCCAAGGCCCCAGCATTTT.

This clone was seen ten or more times. The chain recombines TRBV20-1 with TRBJ2-5; D perhaps matches TRBD1 (6 bases). The CDR3 spans 14 residues. Between the trimmed V and J ends, which lost 5 bases and 5 bases, there was a span of 18 bases. The V gene's germline CDR1 is DFQATT and CDR2 SNEGSKA (reference sequence). Here the CDR3 reads CSAHPRGLLETQYF. The CDR3, as DNA: TGCAGTGCTCACCCCAGGGGTTTGTTGGAGACCCAGTACTTC.

This clone qualifies as medium-sized. V and J are TRBV6-2 or TRBV6-3 and TRBJ2-1; 13 nucleotides align to TRBD2. The V and J ends lost 5 bases and 8 bases, in that order; junction bases with no gene match: 6. Germline CDR1 is MNHEY and CDR2 is SVGEGT. This CDR3 is built from 15 residues. CDR3 bases: TGTGCCAGCAGTCCCGGGACTAGCGGGGCGGATGAGCAGTTCTTC. It yields the protein CASSPGTSGADEQFF.

This clone was found many times. The gene calls are TRBV10-1 and TRBJ2-2, with D perhaps matching TRBD1 or TRBD2 (5 bases each). The ends were cut back, 2 bases at V and 4 bases at J, with 11 bases in the middle. This CDR3 is built from 15 residues. Germline CDR1 and CDR2: WNHNN and SYGVQD (reference sequence). The CDR3 sequence is CASSEQKGTTGELFF. The CDR3 nucleotides read TGCGCCAGCAGTGAGCAGAAAGGGACCACCGGGGAGCTGTTTTTT.

This clone was counted at least ten times. The chain carries TRBV2 and TRBJ2-3, with D unclear. Germline CDR1 is SNHLY and CDR2 is FYNNEI. The ends were cut back, 6 bases at V and 4 bases at J, with 8 bases in the middle. The CDR3 extends over 12 amino acids. CDR3 loop: CASSRMADTQYF. CDR3 DNA sequence: TGTGCCAGCAGCCGAATGGCAGATACGCAGTATTTT. Combining the CDR3 with reference TRBV2 and TRBJ2-3 gives the whole variable domain EPEVTQTPSHQVTQMGQEVILRCVPISNHLYFYWYRQILGQKVEFLVSFYNNEISEKSEIFDDQFSVERPDGSNFTLKIRSTKLEDSAMYFCASSRMADTQYFGPGTRLTVL.

Many counts were recorded for this clone. The chain combines TRBV5-1 with TRBJ2-1, with 11 bases aligning to TRBD1. Looked up from germline, CDR1 is SGHRS and CDR2 is YFSETQ. V lost 4 bases and J lost 4; bases outside the gene matches: 4. This CDR3 comprises 15 residues. CDR3 in DNA: TGCGCCAGCAGCATGGGACAGGGGGGGTACAATGAGCAGTTCTTC. Residues: CASSMGQGGYNEQFF.

This clone was seen many times. This chain uses TRBV6-1 with TRBJ2-3; 8 bases align to TRBD1. The CDR3 is 13 amino acids. From germline, CDR1 is MNHNS and CDR2 SASEGT. J was trimmed by 9 bases and V by 6 bases; bases with no gene match: 8. The CDR3 loop reads CASRSTGVGTQYF. CDR3 sequence (DNA): TGTGCCAGCAGGTCGACAGGGGTTGGCACGCAGTATTTT.

The sample holds many counts of this clone. CDR3 sequence (DNA): TGTGCCAGCAGCCCTCAACAGATGAGCACAGATACGCAGTATTTT. Translation gives CASSPQQMSTDTQYF. The rearrangement joins TRBV11-2 to TRBJ2-3; D gene ambiguous. CDR1 is SGHAT, CDR2 FQNNGV, per germline. The CDR3 sequence is 15 residues long. Trimming pared 5 bases from V and 0 bases from J, leaving 12 bases between.

This clone was seen repeatedly, ten times or more. This rearrangement joins TRBV11-2 to TRBJ1-1, with TRBD1 identical over 7 bases. J gave up 10 bases and V 1 base, and 3 bases lay outside the gene matches. Germline assignment: CDR1 SGHAT and CDR2 FQNNGV. The CDR3 totals 12 residues. CDR3 region: CASSLGPGGAFF. The CDR3 DNA reads as TGTGCCAGCAGCTTAGGTCCAGGGGGAGCTTTCTTT.

This clone was counted ten times or more. In nucleotides, the CDR3 is TGTGCCAGCGGATTCGTAGCGGACCAGTACTTC. It is translated as CASGFVADQYF. The rearrangement links TRBV6-2 or TRBV6-3 to TRBJ2-5, with D perhaps matching TRBD2 (6 bases). This CDR3 has 11 amino acids. Germline CDR1 is MNHEY and CDR2 is SVGEGT. Between the trimmed V and J ends, which lost 8 bases and 10 bases, there was a span of 14 bases.

In nucleotides, the CDR3 is TGTGAAAGCAGCTTAACGGGGAACACTGAAGCTTTCTTT. Translation: CESSLTGNTEAFF. V is TRBV7-3 and J is TRBJ1-1; D unresolved. CDR3 length equals 13 residues. Germline lookup yields CDR1 SGHTA and CDR2 FQGTGA.

This clone was detected ten times or more. The J gene is TRBJ1-1, the V gene TRBV4-1; 8 bases match TRBD1. The CDR3 has 16 residues. V dropped 1 base and J dropped 0; count of bases not matched to a gene: 4. Germline V gene data show CDR1 as MGHRA and CDR2 as YSYEKL. In DNA, the CDR3 is TGCGCCAGCAGCCAAGTAGGCAGGGGGCTGAACACTGAAGCTTTCTTT. Translated: CASSQVGRGLNTEAFF.

There are many counts of this clone. The chain uses TRBV20-1 and TRBJ1-2; D might be TRBD1 (6 bases). Trimming cost V 3 bases and J 4 bases, with 15 bases left between them. Looked up from germline, CDR1 is DFQATT and CDR2 is SNEGSKA (reference sequence). There are 14 residues in the CDR3. DNA of the CDR3: TGCAGTGCTAGTATCAGGGGAAGTGGCTATGGCTACACCTTC. This translates into CSASIRGSGYGYTF.

This clone has at least ten counts. The chain joins TRBV15 to TRBJ1-1, with a possible D match to TRBD1 (6 bases). The CDR3 is 12 residues long. The V gene lost 5 bases and the J gene lost 8 bases, with 12 bases spanning the gap. Germline CDR1 reads LNHNV; CDR2 reads YYDKDF (reference sequence). CDR3 sequence reads: CATSRVTGEAFF. In DNA form, the CDR3 reads TGTGCCACCAGCCGGGTGACAGGAGAAGCTTTCTTT. The full variable domain, its missing parts supplied by reference TRBV15 and TRBJ1-1, is DAMVIQNPRYQVTQFGKPVTLSCSQTLNHNVMYWYQQKSSQAPKLLFHYYDKDFNNEADTPDNFQSRRPNTSFCFLDIRSPGLGDTAMYLCATSRVTGEAFFGQGTRLTVV.

Comment on this clone: Just one base apart from a much larger clone, this may be a read error. This chain links TRBV18 with TRBJ1-1; D remains unclear. The V gene's germline CDR1 is KGHSH and CDR2 LQKENI. The CDR3 totals 15 residues. The CDR3 protein is CASSPRMDIDTGAFF. CDR3 bases: TGTGCCAGCTCACCACGGATGGATATCGACACTGGAGCTTTCTTT.

This clone was seen repeatedly, ten times or more. This chain uses TRBV19 with TRBJ1-1, with D maybe TRBD1 (5 bases). The CDR3 is 14 residues long. Germline values: CDR1 LNHDA, CDR2 SQIVND (reference sequence). The germline V and J ends were trimmed by 7 bases and 1 base, with 13 bases remaining between them. The CDR3 sequence is CASTPGGANTEAFF. The CDR3 DNA reads TGTGCCAGTACCCCGGGTGGGGCGAACACTGAAGCTTTCTTT.

This clone was observed many times. The V gene is TRBV5-1, the J gene TRBJ2-7; D may be TRBD1 or TRBD2 (5 bases each). The V end was cut by 2 bases, the J end by 9 bases, with 27 bases between. The CDR3 extends over 17 amino acids. From germline, CDR1 is SGHRS and CDR2 YFSETQ. For the CDR3, the DNA is TGCGCCAGCAGCTTACATGGAACGGGACGAACCTACGATGTGCAGTACTTC. It specifies CASSLHGTGRTYDVQYF.

Ten or more counts support this clone. The chain is built from TRBV18 and TRBJ2-2; tentatively, D is TRBD1 (6 bases). The CDR3 has 13 amino acids. Trimming stripped 8 bases from V and 1 base from J, with 8 bases between. CDR1 and CDR2 (germline): KGHSH, LQKENI. CDR3 sequence: CASGQQNTGELFF. CDR3 sequence (DNA): TGTGCCAGCGGACAGCAGAACACCGGGGAGCTGTTTTTT.

This clone was counted at least ten times. This chain's CDR3 is CATSDFWGTQLNTGELFF. CDR3 DNA sequence: TGTGCCACCAGTGATTTTTGGGGGACACAATTAAACACCGGGGAGCTGTTTTTT. The V gene is TRBV24-1, the J gene TRBJ2-2, with a tentative D call TRBD1 (6 bases). Trimming cost V 1 base and J 2 bases, with 16 bases left between them. Germline CDR1 reads KGHDR; CDR2 reads SFDVKD. The CDR3 has 18 residues.

In this sample, this clone turned up many times. V usage is TRBV10-3 and J usage is TRBJ2-7, with 13 bases lining up with TRBD2. This CDR3 contains 15 residues. J was trimmed by 7 bases and V by 10 bases; bases with no gene match: 13. CDR1 is ENHRY and CDR2 is SYGVKD in the germline V gene. The CDR3: CATMGTSGRVPEQYF. CDR3 bases: TGTGCCACCATGGGTACTAGCGGGAGGGTGCCTGAGCAGTACTTC.

Many counts were recorded for this clone. The CDR3 sequence: CASLGQETQYF. In nucleotides, the CDR3 is TGTGCCAGCCTGGGGCAAGAGACCCAGTACTTC. The chain has TRBV2 and TRBJ2-5; D is uncertain. V was pared by 8 bases and J by 2 bases, with 6 bases between. CDR3 length equals 11 residues. Germline V gene data show CDR1 as SNHLY and CDR2 as FYNNEI.

This clone has at least ten counts. The CDR3 region is CAITMHSGGEQYF. CDR3 DNA sequence: TGTGCCATCACAATGCACTCAGGTGGGGAGCAGTACTTC. The J gene is TRBJ2-7, the V gene TRBV10-3; D gene unclear. With 7 bases removed from V and 7 bases from J, the gap between germline ends came to 17 bases. The CDR3 is 13 residues long. The germline gives CDR1 ENHRY, CDR2 SYGVKD.